This TCR beta chain originates from a study of identical twins (dated by TCRdb to the mid-2010s). Notes on the research overall: TCR alpha and beta repertoires from monozygotic twins, unrelated adults of various ages and cord blood were deep-sequenced to test whether fetal clonotypes persist. To rule out contamination, the twin experiments were replicated at different times with different library preparation protocols. What the authors observed across the whole study: Because the same donors could not be followed over many years, the conclusions depended on cross-sectional statistical analysis. Recombination models systematically underestimated out-of-frame TCR alpha sharing in monozygotic twins but agreed with sharing between unrelated individuals. Fewer insertions were carried by abundant cord blood beta clonotypes; a weaker similar trend was observed in young adult naive repertoires, while no such trend was observed in memory repertoires. Out-of-frame TCR alpha sequences shared between twins showed an excess of low generation-probability sequences compared with coincidental sharing between unrelated individuals. Invariant T cells such as MAIT and iNKT could partly confound zero-insertion analyses, though diverse VJ usage argued against this for most clonotypes. A weaker excess of twin sharing was found in beta out-of-frame sequences because the signal-to-noise ratio was lowered by fewer shared sequences.

The germline V and J ends show losses of 6 bases and 0 bases respectively, and no gene match explains 13 bases of the junction. The cysteine opens and the phenylalanine closes a CDR3 of 18 amino acids. Only the CDR3 region is kept as DNA, spanning 54 bases read in frame from base 1. Library construction relied on 5' RACE. Reads for this sample came from an Illumina HiSeq 2000. Template switching introduced a universal primer binding site; the final cDNA contained a unique molecular identifier, enabling accurate counting of TCR cDNA molecules. Specific primers in the conserved constant-segment region were used to synthesize first-strand cDNA for TCR alpha and beta chains. To control for contamination, each cDNA library was double barcoded with a SMART-Mk sample barcode plus Illumina barcodes. Two successive PCR steps introduced TruSeq adapter sequences along with Illumina sample barcodes. The Illumina HiSeq platform was used with custom primers to sequence TCR alpha and beta cDNA libraries. In the original analysis: MiGEC was used to process raw reads and extract unique molecular identifiers, and MiXCR was used to find CDR3 positions. Recombination models were inferred per individual with the repgenHMM and IGoR tools using an EM algorithm. Shared clonotypes were analyzed with the tcR package in R, and sharing was normalized by the product of cloneset sizes. To study raw recombination without the effects of thymic and clonal selection, out-of-frame nonproductive sequences were analyzed. TCRdb handled the public reads itself, with Q25 trimming in fastp and clone calling in MiXCR, and kept productive beta chains. Every CDR3 protein is listed once, alongside the most common genes and DNA of its rows. These V and J calls rely on TCRdb rather than the paper's analysis. Present in this sample are hundreds of thousands of distinct CDR3 sequences, about a fifth of which were seen just once. The leading ten clones occupy around 0.47% of the sample.

This clonotype showed up just a few times. It lacks a known antigen. No base quality values were provided; no much bigger clone lies one nucleotide off. Every donor in the study was a healthy Caucasian. The twin cohort consisted of three pairs of female monozygotic twins, all aged about 18 to 29 years. Positive isolation kits from Invitrogen were used to isolate the CD4+ and CD8+ T cell populations. Separately, the same data were catalogued under a study of yellow fever vaccine responses in identical twins. The second investigation adds: According to the authors, the vaccine-induced T cell response in identical twins seemed to be partly convergent and partly specific to each individual. Focusing on identical twins, the study followed the T cell clones that responded to the vaccine, and did so with precision.

The chain couples TRBV12-3 or TRBV12-4 to TRBJ2-5; 10 central nucleotides agree with TRBD2. The TCR was taken from a woman aged 18-29 years in good health. Sequenced sample: CD4+ T cells sorted from blood. The DNA reads as follows: TGTGCCAGCAGCCCTGGAAAAGCGGGAGGGTGGTACCAAGAGACCCAGTACTTC. Translated, this is CASSPGKAGGWYQETQYF.